The 12 T cell receptor beta chains given below trace back to one sample, sequenced in a study of T cell repertoires in cytomegalovirus infection. Each CDR3 protein is one row after TCRdb ran MiXCR on the reads. The sample lists around 740,000 distinct CDR3 sequences, approximately 40% seen once, with around 2.8% in the top ten. The sequencing sample was made of PBMCs. These receptors were taken from a human donor in good health (CMV status not recorded). Some clones in this sample may be carry-over from other donors' samples.

V usage is TRBV12-3 or TRBV12-4 and J usage is TRBJ2-5, with 9 bases lining up with TRBD1. This CDR3 is built from 14 residues. V trimming: 5 bases; J trimming: 4 bases; junction bases outside the gene matches: 5. The CDR3 DNA reads TGTGCCAGCAGTGAGGACAGGGGAGGAGAGACCCAGTACTTC. This translates into CASSEDRGGETQYF.

This clonotype is a singleton in its sample. The chain employs TRBV12-3 or TRBV12-4 and TRBJ2-2; TRBD1 might be the D (6 bases). Trimming left V 4 bases short and J 15 bases short, with 12 bases between. The CDR3 consists of 11 residues. The CDR3 DNA is TGTGCCAGCAGTTCGACAGGTCGGATGTTTTTT. Protein product: CASSSTGRMFF.

This chain connects TRBV6-2 or TRBV6-3 to TRBJ1-5, with 9 bases identical to TRBD1. In germline, CDR1 is MNHEY, CDR2 SVGEGT. V dropped 2 bases and J dropped 2; count of bases not matched to a gene: 16. CDR3 length: 20 residues. The CDR3 is CASSYVFRDRVRVGNQPQHF. The DNA for the CDR3 is TGTGCCAGCAGTTACGTGTTTCGGGACAGGGTTCGGGTTGGCAATCAGCCCCAGCATTTT.

V gene TRBV10-3 combines with J gene TRBJ2-7; 7 bases match TRBD2. CDR1 ENHRY and CDR2 SYGVKD come from the germline V gene. The CDR3 loop spans 13 amino acids. J gave up 7 bases and V 7 bases, and 10 bases lay outside the gene matches. As DNA, the CDR3 is TGTGCCATCAAGAGGCTAGCGGAGGGAGAGCAGTACTTC. It encodes CAIKRLAEGEQYF.

The chain employs TRBV12-3 or TRBV12-4 and TRBJ2-5; D assignment may be TRBD1 or TRBD2 (5 bases each). This CDR3 has 12 amino acids. Deletions cut 11 bases from V and 9 bases from J, with 19 bases between. The CDR3 DNA is TGTGCCGCAGGGAGCCCCTCAGGGTCCCAGTACTTC. As protein: CAAGSPSGSQYF.

This clonotype was observed a handful of times. The CDR3 loop is CASSNDRQGVHRNEQFF. In DNA, the CDR3 is TGTGCCAGCAGCAATGACCGACAGGGAGTTCATCGCAATGAGCAGTTCTTC. This chain joins TRBV7-9 and TRBJ2-1, with 7 bases matching TRBD1. This CDR3 region has 17 residues. V gave up 5 bases and J gave up 6 bases; unmatched junction bases: 16. CDR1 and CDR2 (germline): SEHNR, FQNEAQ (reference sequence).

This clonotype was detected once. V and J are TRBV12-3 or TRBV12-4 and TRBJ2-1; no reliable D call. CDR3 size: 15 residues. V was shortened by 4 bases and J by 0 bases, with 10 bases between the two germline ends. The CDR3 spells CASSSTGNSYNEQFF. CDR3 DNA: TGTGCCAGCAGTTCGACCGGAAACTCCTACAATGAGCAGTTCTTC.

This clonotype appeared many times. This chain links TRBV12-3 or TRBV12-4 with TRBJ2-7; weak D call: TRBD1 (6 bases). The CDR3 length is 15 residues. V shed 1 base and J shed 4 bases, with 14 bases lying between them. Written as DNA, the CDR3 is TGTGCCAGCAGTTTAGGGGGACATAAGGGATACGAGCAGTACTTC. It codes for CASSLGGHKGYEQYF.

At least ten counts were recorded for this clonotype. J is TRBJ2-7 and V is TRBV7-9; 10 bases map to TRBD1. After removal of 5 bases from V and 4 bases from J, the junction contained 5 bases not matched to a gene. Germline-derived CDR1 and CDR2 are SEHNR and FQNEAQ (reference sequence). This CDR3 spans 14 amino acids. The CDR3 nucleotides are TGTGCCAGCAGCCCGACAGGGGGCTTGTACGAGCAGTACTTC. Translation gives CASSPTGGLYEQYF.

Only a few counts were recorded for this clonotype. The chain recombines TRBV7-2 with TRBJ2-3, with D tentatively TRBD1 (6 bases). This CDR3 spans 14 amino acids. The V gene lost 3 bases and the J gene lost 4 bases, with 11 bases spanning the gap. Germline V gene lookup returns CDR1 SGHTA and CDR2 FQGNSA. As DNA, the CDR3 is TGTGCCAGCAGCTTTCAAGGGGGTTCAGATACGCAGTATTTT. It encodes CASSFQGGSDTQYF.

This clonotype was seen more than once but under ten times. The rearrangement uses TRBV28 and TRBJ1-1; D gene ambiguous. V was pared by 5 bases and J by 0 bases, with 16 bases between. From germline, CDR1 is MDHEN and CDR2 SYDVKM. The CDR3 covers 16 residues. Here the CDR3 reads CASSKPPGSLNTEAFF. In DNA form, the CDR3 reads TGTGCCAGCAGTAAACCCCCGGGGTCTCTGAACACTGAAGCTTTCTTT.

This clonotype appeared once. The chain combines TRBV5-1 with TRBJ2-5; maybe TRBD1 (6 bases). CDR3 length: 15 amino acids. V was pared by 1 base and J by 0 bases, with 10 bases between. CDR1 SGHRS and CDR2 YFSETQ come from the germline V gene. DNA for the CDR3: TGCGCCAGCAGCTTGTTTCCAGGGGACCAAGAGACCCAGTACTTC. Protein product: CASSLFPGDQETQYF. The full variable domain, in which reference TRBV5-1 and TRBJ2-5 provide the parts outside the CDR3, is KAGVTQTPRYLIKTRGQQVTLSCSPISGHRSVSWYQQTPGQGLQFLFEYFSETQRNKGNFPGRFSGRQFSNSRSEMNVSTLELGDSALYLCASSLFPGDQETQYFGPGTRLLVL.